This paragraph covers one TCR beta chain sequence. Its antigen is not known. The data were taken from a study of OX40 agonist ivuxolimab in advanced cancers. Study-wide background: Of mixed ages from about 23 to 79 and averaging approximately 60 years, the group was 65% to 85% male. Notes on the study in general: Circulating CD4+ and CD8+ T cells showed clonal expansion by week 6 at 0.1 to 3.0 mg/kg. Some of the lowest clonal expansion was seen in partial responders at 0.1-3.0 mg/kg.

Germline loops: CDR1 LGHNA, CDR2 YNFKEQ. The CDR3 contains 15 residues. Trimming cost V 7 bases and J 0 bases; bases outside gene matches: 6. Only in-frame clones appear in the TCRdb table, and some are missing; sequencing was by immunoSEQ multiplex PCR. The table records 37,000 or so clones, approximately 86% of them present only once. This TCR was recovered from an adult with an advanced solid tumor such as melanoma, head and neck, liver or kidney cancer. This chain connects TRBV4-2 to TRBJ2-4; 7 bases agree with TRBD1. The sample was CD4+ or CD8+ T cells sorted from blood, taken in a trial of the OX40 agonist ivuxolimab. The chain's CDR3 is CASIRQGLAKNIQYF. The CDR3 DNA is TGTGCCAGCATCCGACAGGGATTAGCCAAAAACATTCAGTACTTC.